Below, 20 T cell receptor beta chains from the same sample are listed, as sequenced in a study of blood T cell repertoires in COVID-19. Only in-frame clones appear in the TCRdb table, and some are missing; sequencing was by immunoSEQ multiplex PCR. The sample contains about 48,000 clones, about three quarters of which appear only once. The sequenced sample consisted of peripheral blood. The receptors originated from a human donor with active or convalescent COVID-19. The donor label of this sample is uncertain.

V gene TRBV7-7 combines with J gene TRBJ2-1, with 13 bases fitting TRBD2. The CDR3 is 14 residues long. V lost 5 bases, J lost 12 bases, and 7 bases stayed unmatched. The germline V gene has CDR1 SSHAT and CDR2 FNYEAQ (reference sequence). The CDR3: CASSPLAGGPGQFF. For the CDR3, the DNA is TGTGCCAGCAGCCCACTAGCGGGAGGGCCTGGGCAGTTCTTC.

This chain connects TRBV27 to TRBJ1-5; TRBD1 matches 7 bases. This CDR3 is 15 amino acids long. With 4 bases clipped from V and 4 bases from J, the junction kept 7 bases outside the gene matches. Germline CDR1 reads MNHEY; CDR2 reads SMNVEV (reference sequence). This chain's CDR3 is CASSSSQGVNQPQHF. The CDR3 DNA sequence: TGTGCCAGCAGTTCGAGTCAGGGGGTGAATCAGCCCCAGCATTTT.

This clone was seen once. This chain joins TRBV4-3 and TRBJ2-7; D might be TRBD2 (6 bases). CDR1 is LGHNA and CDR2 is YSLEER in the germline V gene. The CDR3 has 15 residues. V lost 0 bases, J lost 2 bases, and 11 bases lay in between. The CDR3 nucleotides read TGCGCCAGCAGCCAAGAGGCGGCGGGACCCTACGAGCAGTACTTC. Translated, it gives CASSQEAAGPYEQYF.

DNA of the CDR3: TGTGCCAGCAGCCGAGGACTCATCACAGATACGCAGTATTTT. Protein sequence: CASSRGLITDTQYF. The chain combines TRBV7-8 with TRBJ2-3, with D perhaps TRBD2 (5 bases). This CDR3 is 14 amino acids long. Germline V gene lookup returns CDR1 SGHVS and CDR2 FQNEAQ. The V and J ends lost 5 bases and 2 bases respectively, with 11 bases between them. Filled out from reference TRBV7-8 and TRBJ2-3, the complete variable domain reads GAGVSQSPRYKVAKRGQDVALRCDPISGHVSLFWYQQALGQGPEFLTYFQNEAQLDKSGLPSDRFFAERPEGSVSTLKIQRTQQEDSAVYLCASSRGLITDTQYFGPGTRLTVL.

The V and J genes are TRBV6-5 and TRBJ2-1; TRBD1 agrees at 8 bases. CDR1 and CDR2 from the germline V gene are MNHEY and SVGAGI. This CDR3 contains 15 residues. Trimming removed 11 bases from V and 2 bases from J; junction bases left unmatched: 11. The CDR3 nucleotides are TGTGCCGGACACTCCGGGACAGGTCCCTACAATGAGCAGTTCTTC. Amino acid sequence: CAGHSGTGPYNEQFF.

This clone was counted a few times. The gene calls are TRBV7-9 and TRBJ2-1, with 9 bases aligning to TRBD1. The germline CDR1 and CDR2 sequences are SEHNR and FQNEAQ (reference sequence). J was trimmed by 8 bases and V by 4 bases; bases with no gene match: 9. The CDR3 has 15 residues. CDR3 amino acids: CASSWGQGEGDEQFF. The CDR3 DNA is TGTGCCAGCAGCTGGGGACAGGGAGAGGGCGATGAGCAGTTCTTC.

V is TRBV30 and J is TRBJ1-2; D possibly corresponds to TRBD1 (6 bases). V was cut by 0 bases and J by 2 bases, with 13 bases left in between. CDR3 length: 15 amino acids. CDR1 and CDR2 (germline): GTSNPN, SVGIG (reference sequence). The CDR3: CAWSVPARGNYGYTF. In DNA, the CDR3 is TGTGCCTGGAGTGTACCGGCCAGGGGAAACTATGGCTACACCTTC.

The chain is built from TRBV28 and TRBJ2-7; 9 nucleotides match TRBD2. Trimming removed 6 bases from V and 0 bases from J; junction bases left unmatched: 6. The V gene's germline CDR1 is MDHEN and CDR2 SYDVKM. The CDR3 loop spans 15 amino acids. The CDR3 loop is CASRPTSGHSYEQYF. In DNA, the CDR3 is TGTGCCAGCAGACCTACTAGCGGGCACTCCTACGAGCAGTACTTC.

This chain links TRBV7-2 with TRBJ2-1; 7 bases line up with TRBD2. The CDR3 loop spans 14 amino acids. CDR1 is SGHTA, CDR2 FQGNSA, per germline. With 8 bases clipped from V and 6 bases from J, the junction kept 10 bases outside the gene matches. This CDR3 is CASRRAGAVNEQFF. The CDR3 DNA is TGTGCCAGCCGACGGGCGGGAGCTGTCAATGAGCAGTTCTTC.

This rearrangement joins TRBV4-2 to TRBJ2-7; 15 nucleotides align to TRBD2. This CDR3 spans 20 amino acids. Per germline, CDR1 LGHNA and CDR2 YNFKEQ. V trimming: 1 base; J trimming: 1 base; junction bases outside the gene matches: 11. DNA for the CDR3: TGTGCCAGCAGCCAAGTGGGTACCGGGACTAGCGGGAGGACTTCCTACGAGCAGTACTTC. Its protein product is CASSQVGTGTSGRTSYEQYF.

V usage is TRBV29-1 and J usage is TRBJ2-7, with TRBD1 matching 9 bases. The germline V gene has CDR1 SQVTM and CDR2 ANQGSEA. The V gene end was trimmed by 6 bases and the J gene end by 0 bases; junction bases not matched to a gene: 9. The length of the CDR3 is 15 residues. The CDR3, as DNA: TGCAGCGTGGGCCCTGACAGGGGGAGCTCCTACGAGCAGTACTTC. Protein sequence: CSVGPDRGSSYEQYF.

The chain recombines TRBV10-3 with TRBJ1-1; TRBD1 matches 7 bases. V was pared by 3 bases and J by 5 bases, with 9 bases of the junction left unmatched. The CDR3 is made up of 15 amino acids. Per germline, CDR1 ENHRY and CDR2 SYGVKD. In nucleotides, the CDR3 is TGTGCCATCAGTGACGGTCAGGGGGGCAGGACTGAAGCTTTCTTT. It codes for CAISDGQGGRTEAFF.

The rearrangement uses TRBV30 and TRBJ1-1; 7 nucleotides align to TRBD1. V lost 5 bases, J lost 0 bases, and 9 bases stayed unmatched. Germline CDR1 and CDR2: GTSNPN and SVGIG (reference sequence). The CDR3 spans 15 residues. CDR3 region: CAWLRDSPMNTEAFF. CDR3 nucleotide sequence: TGTGCCTGGCTCCGGGACAGTCCCATGAACACTGAAGCTTTCTTT.

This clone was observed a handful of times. For the CDR3, the DNA is TGTGCCAGCAGCTCTCGGTCGGAGACCCAGTACTTC. It translates to CASSSRSETQYF. The chain recombines TRBV7-6 with TRBJ2-5; D is unclear. The ends were cut back, 4 bases at V and 5 bases at J, with 8 bases in the middle. From germline, CDR1 is SGHVS and CDR2 FNYEAQ. This CDR3 comprises 12 residues.

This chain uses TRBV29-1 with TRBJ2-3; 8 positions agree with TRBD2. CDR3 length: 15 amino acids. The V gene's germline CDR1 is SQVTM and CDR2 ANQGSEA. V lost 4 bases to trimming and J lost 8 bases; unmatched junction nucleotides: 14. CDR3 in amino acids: CSVVGAGAGGVTQYF. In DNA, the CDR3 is TGCAGCGTTGTAGGAGCGGGAGCGGGTGGAGTTACGCAGTATTTT.

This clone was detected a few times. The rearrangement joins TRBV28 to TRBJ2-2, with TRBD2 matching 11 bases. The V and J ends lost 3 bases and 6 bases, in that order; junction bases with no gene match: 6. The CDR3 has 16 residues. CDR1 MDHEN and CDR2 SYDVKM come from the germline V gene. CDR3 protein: CASSFSGRASAGELFF. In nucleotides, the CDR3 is TGTGCCAGCAGTTTTAGCGGGAGGGCCTCTGCCGGGGAGCTGTTTTTT.

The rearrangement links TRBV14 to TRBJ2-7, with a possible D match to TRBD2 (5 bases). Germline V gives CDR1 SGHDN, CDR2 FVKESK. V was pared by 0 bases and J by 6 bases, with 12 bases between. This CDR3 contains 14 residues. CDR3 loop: CASSQDLWRSEQYF. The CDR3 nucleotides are TGTGCCAGCAGCCAAGATCTATGGAGGTCCGAGCAGTACTTC. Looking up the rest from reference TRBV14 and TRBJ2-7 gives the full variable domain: EAGVTQFPSHSVIEKGQTVTLRCDPISGHDNLYWYRRVMGKEIKFLLHFVKESKQDESGMPNNRFLAERTGGTYSTLKVQPAELEDSGVYFCASSQDLWRSEQYFGPGTRLTVT.

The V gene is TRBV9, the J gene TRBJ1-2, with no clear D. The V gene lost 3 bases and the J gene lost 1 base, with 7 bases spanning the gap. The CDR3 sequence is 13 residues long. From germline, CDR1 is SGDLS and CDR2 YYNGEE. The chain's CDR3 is CASSAPYNYGYTF. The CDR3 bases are TGTGCCAGCAGCGCCCCCTATAACTATGGCTACACCTTC.

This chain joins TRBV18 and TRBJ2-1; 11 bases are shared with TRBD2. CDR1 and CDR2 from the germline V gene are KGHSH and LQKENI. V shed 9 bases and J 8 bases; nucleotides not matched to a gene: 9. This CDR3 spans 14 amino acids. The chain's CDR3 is CASLLAGAGYEQFF. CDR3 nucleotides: TGTGCCAGTTTACTAGCGGGAGCCGGCTATGAGCAGTTCTTC.

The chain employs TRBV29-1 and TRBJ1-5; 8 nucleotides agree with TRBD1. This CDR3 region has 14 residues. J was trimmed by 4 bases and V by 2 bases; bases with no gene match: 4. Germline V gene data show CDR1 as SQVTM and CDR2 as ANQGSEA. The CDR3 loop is CSVELTGVNQPQHF. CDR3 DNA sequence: TGCAGCGTTGAATTGACAGGGGTTAATCAGCCCCAGCATTTT.